The clone carrying this TCR beta chain occurred a few times. What it binds is unknown. PCR amplification relied on 60 Vbeta primers (plus 13 Jbeta primers). Assay: immunoSEQ multiplex PCR; the TCRdb copy retains only in-frame clones and omits some. The table includes around 170,000 clones, approximately 80% detected once. These data originate in a study of cytomegalovirus exposure and HLA in healthy donors. Whole-study findings and limits: Diagnosis of cytomegalovirus status made by the classifier reportedly showed high specificity and sensitivity. The likely explanation for a cluster of highly shared sequence variants was sequencing artifact.

Looked up from germline, CDR1 is MNHNS and CDR2 is SASEGT. Trimming at V came to 4 bases and at J to 4 bases, leaving 5 bases not matched to a gene. The CDR3 spans 15 residues. Sequencing was performed on PBMCs. This sequence originates from a man between 18 and 29 years old in good health and CMV-seronegative. This chain uses TRBV6-1 with TRBJ2-5, with 11 positions matching TRBD2. The chain's CDR3 is CASSGASGGRETQYF. The CDR3 coding sequence is TGTGCCAGCAGTGGGGCTAGCGGGGGGAGAGAGACCCAGTACTTC.